A single sample gave rise to the 32 T cell receptor beta chains below, sequenced in a study of vaccination and CD4 T cells after COVID-19. Treatment of the sample: roughly 11-day PBMC culture with coronavirus spike peptide pools or control peptides (ViraFEST assay). The Oncomine TCR Beta short-read assay was applied to DNA of cultured CD4+ T cells. Via MiXCR, TCRdb re-called the PCR reads, giving one row per CDR3 protein. The sample contains about 12,000 distinct CDR3 sequences, roughly 66% of which appear only once. These receptors' antigens are unknown. Sample: CD4+ T cells from blood, cultured in vitro. These receptors all come from a human donor who had recovered from COVID-19.

The chain joins TRBV28 to TRBJ2-5; the D is unclear. Germline CDR1 and CDR2: MDHEN and SYDVKM. The V end lost 3 bases, the J end lost 1 base, and 3 bases lay between the germline ends. This CDR3 is built from 12 residues. The CDR3 region has the DNA TGTGCCAGCAGTTTGACCCAAGAGACCCAGTACTTC. Amino acids: CASSLTQETQYF.

This chain uses TRBV6-1 with TRBJ2-5; D not certain. Germline CDR1 reads MNHNS; CDR2 reads SASEGT. Trimming removed 7 bases at V and 3 bases at J, with 6 bases between. CDR3 length equals 11 residues. This CDR3 is CASTFKETQYF. DNA of the CDR3: TGTGCCAGCACCTTCAAAGAGACCCAGTACTTC.

This rearrangement joins TRBV30 to TRBJ1-2; D unresolved. This CDR3 is built from 13 residues. Looked up from germline, CDR1 is GTSNPN and CDR2 is SVGIG (reference sequence). V was clipped by 0 bases and J by 5 bases, with 10 bases between them. The CDR3 DNA is TGTGCCTGGAGTGTACACAGCCTATATGGCTACACCTTC. As protein: CAWSVHSLYGYTF.

This clonotype was observed a handful of times. J is TRBJ2-7 and V is TRBV11-2; D gene ambiguous. V lost 0 bases and J 4 bases, leaving 13 bases between the germline ends. There are 15 residues in the CDR3. In germline, CDR1 is SGHAT, CDR2 FQNNGV. Here the CDR3 reads CASSLDVSSFYEQYF. CDR3 bases: TGTGCCAGCAGCTTAGACGTCTCGTCCTTTTACGAGCAGTACTTC.

The chain has TRBV20-1 and TRBJ2-1, with D unresolved. Germline CDR1 reads DFQATT; CDR2 reads SNEGSKA (reference sequence). V shed 6 bases and J shed 6 bases, with 12 bases lying between them. This CDR3 spans 12 amino acids. The CDR3 here is CSANDRGNEQFF. The CDR3 DNA is TGCAGTGCCAACGATAGAGGCAATGAGCAGTTCTTC.

This clonotype was seen a handful of times. The chain is built from TRBV20-1 and TRBJ2-1, with 7 positions matching TRBD2. This CDR3 comprises 13 residues. CDR1 and CDR2 from the germline V gene are DFQATT and SNEGSKA (reference sequence). V lost 6 bases and J lost 8; bases outside the gene matches: 10. CDR3 nucleotides: TGCAGTGCCGGACTAGTGGGGTCAGATGAGCAGTTCTTC. Translation: CSAGLVGSDEQFF.

This clonotype appeared a few times. V and J are TRBV7-3 and TRBJ2-5, with 8 bases that match TRBD2. Germline-derived CDR1 and CDR2 are SGHTA and FQGTGA. V dropped 6 bases and J dropped 2; count of bases not matched to a gene: 2. The CDR3 has 13 amino acids. The CDR3 nucleotides read TGTGCCAGCAGAGCTAGCGGGCAAGAGACCCAGTACTTC. Translating it yields CASRASGQETQYF.

The CDR3 coding sequence is TGTGCCAGCGCTAACGGTCTCAGGGGATGGGGTCAGCCCCAGCATTTT. Translation gives CASANGLRGWGQPQHF. The chain combines TRBV6-1 with TRBJ1-5, with D possibly being TRBD1 (6 bases). The CDR3 contains 16 residues. The germline CDR1 and CDR2 sequences are MNHNS and SASEGT. The V end lost 8 bases, the J end lost 6 bases, and 23 bases lay between the germline ends.

The chain combines TRBV20-1 with TRBJ1-2; D is unclear. Germline CDR1 DFQATT, CDR2 SNEGSKA (reference sequence). This CDR3 region has 14 residues. The V gene lost 1 base and the J gene lost 4 bases, with 13 bases spanning the gap. CDR3 sequence: CSARVNPSFYGYTF. In DNA form, the CDR3 reads TGCAGTGCTAGAGTAAATCCTAGCTTCTATGGCTACACCTTC.

This clonotype was seen only a few times. The chain combines TRBV6-1 with TRBJ2-2; 8 nucleotides line up with TRBD2. Germline lookup yields CDR1 MNHNS and CDR2 SASEGT. The CDR3 runs 16 residues. Losses at the gene ends were 4 bases for V and 4 bases for J; bases not matched to a gene: 8. CDR3 amino acids: CASSGTTSGLTGELFF. CDR3 DNA sequence: TGTGCCAGCAGTGGAACCACTAGCGGCCTCACCGGGGAGCTGTTTTTT.

The V call is TRBV11-1, the J call TRBJ2-1, with 7 positions matching TRBD1. The DNA end is more similar to TRBJ2-7, so the J call may be wrong. CDR1 SGHAT and CDR2 FQDESV come from the germline V gene (reference sequence). The CDR3 extends over 14 amino acids. CDR3 amino acids: CASSLDRGPYEQYF. The CDR3 coding sequence is TGTGCCAGCAGCTTAGACAGGGGTCCTTACGAGCAGTACTTC.

This clonotype is classed as medium-sized (0.01 to 0.1%). The rearrangement uses TRBV20-1 and TRBJ1-5; D not resolved. Trimming pared 0 bases from V and 0 bases from J, leaving 3 bases between. Germline V gives CDR1 DFQATT, CDR2 SNEGSKA (reference sequence). This CDR3 spans 13 amino acids. In DNA, the CDR3 is TGCAGTGCTAGAGAATTTAGCAATCAGCCCCAGCATTTT. It specifies CSAREFSNQPQHF.

This rearrangement joins TRBV5-1 to TRBJ1-4; 7 bases fit TRBD1. In germline, CDR1 is SGHRS, CDR2 YFSETQ. The CDR3 has 15 residues. The J segment lost 5 bases and the V segment lost 3 bases, leaving 7 bases of the junction unmatched. The CDR3 DNA follows: TGCGCCAGCAGCTCGGGACAGAGGGGCAATGAAAAACTGTTTTTT. Its protein product is CASSSGQRGNEKLFF.

This chain joins TRBV7-2 and TRBJ2-3, with a possible D match to TRBD2 (6 bases). The CDR3 spans 16 residues. CDR1 is SGHTA, CDR2 FQGNSA, per germline. With 0 bases removed from V and 2 bases from J, the gap between germline ends came to 12 bases. The CDR3 nucleotides read TGTGCCAGCAGCTTAGCGGGCGGAGGGGACACAGATACGCAGTATTTT. Its protein is CASSLAGGGDTDTQYF.

The chain uses TRBV14 and TRBJ2-1, with D tentatively TRBD2 (6 bases). The CDR3 has 13 amino acids. Per germline, CDR1 SGHDN and CDR2 FVKESK. Between the trimmed V and J ends, which lost 0 bases and 13 bases, there was a span of 13 bases. CDR3 residues: CASSQERRTIQFF. The CDR3 DNA is TGTGCCAGCAGCCAAGAACGCCGGACTATCCAGTTCTTC.

The chain uses TRBV19 and TRBJ2-3; D gene uncertain. From germline, CDR1 is LNHDA and CDR2 SQIVND (reference sequence). The V end was cut by 6 bases, the J end by 6 bases, with 13 bases between. This CDR3 is 13 amino acids long. The CDR3 loop reads CASSQGRLDTQYF. DNA for the CDR3: TGTGCCAGTAGCCAAGGAAGGCTGGATACGCAGTATTTT.

This clonotype was seen more than once but under ten times. V gene TRBV12-3 or TRBV12-4 combines with J gene TRBJ1-5; weak D call: TRBD1 (5 bases). The V end lost 3 bases, the J end lost 1 base, and 7 bases lay between the germline ends. The length of the CDR3 is 14 residues. The CDR3 DNA reads TGTGCCAGCAGTTTTAGGGACAGCAATCAGCCCCAGCATTTT. Protein: CASSFRDSNQPQHF.

The chain employs TRBV27 and TRBJ1-2, with 9 positions matching TRBD1. V shed 2 bases and J 5 bases; nucleotides not matched to a gene: 9. Germline V gene lookup returns CDR1 MNHEY and CDR2 SMNVEV (reference sequence). The CDR3 sequence is 16 residues long. The CDR3 sequence is CASSLVGTGGGYGYTF. The CDR3 coding sequence is TGTGCCAGCAGTTTAGTCGGAACAGGGGGCGGGTATGGCTACACCTTC.

The rearrangement joins TRBV27 to TRBJ2-3; TRBD1 agrees at 10 bases. CDR1 MNHEY and CDR2 SMNVEV come from the germline V gene (reference sequence). V trimming: 6 bases; J trimming: 5 bases; junction bases outside the gene matches: 11. The CDR3 loop spans 16 amino acids. The CDR3 loop is CASRPRQGAKRDTQYF. CDR3 coding DNA: TGTGCCAGCAGACCTAGACAGGGGGCAAAAAGAGATACGCAGTATTTT.

This clonotype was found a few times. The rearrangement uses TRBV30 and TRBJ1-5, with a weak D call TRBD1 (5 bases). Germline CDR1 GTSNPN, CDR2 SVGIG (reference sequence). Trimming removed 5 bases from V and 1 base from J, with 15 bases in between. CDR3 length equals 15 residues. The CDR3 sequence is CAWAVGTRSNQPQHF. DNA for the CDR3: TGTGCCTGGGCTGTGGGGACCCGAAGCAATCAGCCCCAGCATTTT.

In its sample, this clonotype ranks as large. The chain uses TRBV20-1 and TRBJ2-1; D possibly corresponds to TRBD2 (7 bases). The germline V gene encodes CDR1 DFQATT and CDR2 SNEGSKA (reference sequence). This CDR3 is 15 amino acids long. Trimming took 2 bases from V and 3 from J, leaving 14 bases between them. The CDR3 loop reads CSARPGGANYNEQFF. Here the CDR3 DNA reads TGCAGTGCTAGACCTGGGGGGGCTAACTACAATGAGCAGTTCTTC.

The chain has TRBV7-9 and TRBJ1-3, with D perhaps matching TRBD1 (5 bases). There are 15 residues in the CDR3. V lost 5 bases to trimming and J lost 0 bases, with 11 bases between them. Germline CDR1 SEHNR, CDR2 FQNEAQ (reference sequence). CDR3 protein: CASSRDLFSGNTIYF. The CDR3 DNA follows: TGTGCCAGCAGCCGGGACCTGTTCTCTGGAAACACCATATATTTT.

V is TRBV5-8 and J is TRBJ2-7; D remains ambiguous. V lost 0 bases, J lost 2 bases, and 6 bases lay in between. Germline V CDR1 and CDR2: SGHTS, YDEGEE. CDR3 length: 13 amino acids. CDR3: CASSLDQTYEQYF. CDR3 nucleotides: TGTGCCAGCAGCTTGGATCAGACCTACGAGCAGTACTTC. The full variable domain, with the rest looked up from reference TRBV5-8 and TRBJ2-7, is EAGVTQSPTHLIKTRGQQATLRCSPISGHTSVYWYQQALGLGLQFLLWYDEGEERNRGNFPPRFSGRQFPNYSSELNVNALELEDSALYLCASSLDQTYEQYFGPGTRLTVT.

This sequence joins TRBV27 and TRBJ1-5; D is unclear. Trimming stripped 2 bases from V and 0 bases from J, with 11 bases between. Germline-derived CDR1 and CDR2 are MNHEY and SMNVEV (reference sequence). The CDR3 length is 16 residues. The CDR3 reads CASSLNGRISNQPQHF. The DNA for the CDR3 is TGTGCCAGCAGTTTAAATGGGCGGATTAGCAATCAGCCCCAGCATTTT.

The count of this clonotype is one. The chain recombines TRBV6-2 or TRBV6-3 with TRBJ2-6; possibly TRBD1 for D (5 bases). Germline lookup yields CDR1 MNHEY and CDR2 SVGEGT. The CDR3 contains 15 residues. V dropped 5 bases and J dropped 2 bases, with 10 bases sitting between them. The CDR3 loop is CASSPTDPGANVLTF. In nucleotides, the CDR3 is TGTGCCAGCAGTCCGACAGATCCTGGGGCCAACGTCCTGACTTTC.

The chain carries TRBV20-1 and TRBJ2-7, with TRBD2 matching 7 bases. With 5 bases clipped from V and 6 bases from J, the junction kept 13 bases outside the gene matches. Germline values: CDR1 DFQATT, CDR2 SNEGSKA (reference sequence). The CDR3 consists of 14 residues. The CDR3, as DNA: TGCAGTGCTCTCTCGGTAGCGGGTAGCCGCGAGCAGTACTTC. It specifies CSALSVAGSREQYF.

The chain couples TRBV18 to TRBJ2-2, with 10 bases fitting TRBD2. The CDR3 totals 16 residues. V lost 3 bases and J lost 6; bases outside the gene matches: 7. CDR1 KGHSH and CDR2 LQKENI come from the germline V gene. Here the CDR3 DNA reads TGTGCCAGCTCACCCTCGGGACTAGCGTCCGCCGGGGAGCTGTTTTTT. Its translation is CASSPSGLASAGELFF.

By share of the sample, this clonotype is large (0.1 to 1%). The rearrangement joins TRBV9 to TRBJ1-2; TRBD1 matches at 7 bases. The CDR3 is 15 residues long. Germline CDR1 and CDR2: SGDLS and YYNGEE. V gave up 0 bases and J gave up 4 bases; unmatched junction bases: 6. CDR3 in amino acids: CASSVALGQSYGYTF. The CDR3 DNA reads as TGTGCCAGCAGCGTAGCTCTGGGACAGTCCTATGGCTACACCTTC.

The chain is built from TRBV6-2 or TRBV6-3 and TRBJ2-7, with 9 bases identical to TRBD1. After removal of 6 bases from V and 6 bases from J, the junction contained 3 bases not matched to a gene. The CDR3 consists of 12 residues. Germline V gene data show CDR1 as MNHEY and CDR2 as SVGEGT. The CDR3 protein is CASRGQGFEQYF. The DNA of the CDR3 is TGTGCCAGCAGGGGACAGGGTTTCGAGCAGTACTTC.

This clonotype was detected a few times. This CDR3 reads CASRKGETQYF. Here the CDR3 DNA reads TGTGCCAGCCGGAAGGGGGAGACCCAGTACTTC. The chain uses TRBV6-1 and TRBJ2-5; D possibly corresponds to TRBD1 (5 bases). V lost 8 bases, J lost 5 bases, and 9 bases lay in between. This CDR3 is 11 amino acids long. CDR1 MNHNS and CDR2 SASEGT come from the germline V gene.

The rearrangement links TRBV6-4 to TRBJ2-3; 7 bases align to TRBD2. Germline V lookup: CDR1 MRHNA, CDR2 SNTAGT. The J segment lost 6 bases and the V segment lost 3 bases, leaving 6 bases of the junction unmatched. This CDR3 spans 14 amino acids. The CDR3 DNA reads as TGTGCCAGCAGTGAAGGTAGCGGGTCGGATACGCAGTATTTT. This translates into CASSEGSGSDTQYF.

The chain joins TRBV20-1 to TRBJ1-2; 9 positions agree with TRBD1. Looked up from germline, CDR1 is DFQATT and CDR2 is SNEGSKA (reference sequence). V lost 1 base, J lost 2 bases, and 8 bases stayed unmatched. CDR3 size: 16 residues. CDR3 residues: CSARALTGTGNYGYTF. As DNA, the CDR3 is TGCAGTGCTAGAGCCTTGACCGGGACAGGGAACTATGGCTACACCTTC.